This TCR beta chain was found in a study of type 1 regulatory T cells. Study-wide points: Compared with non-Tr1 cells, Tr1 cells showed a narrower TCR repertoire.

Per germline, CDR1 SGHTA and CDR2 FQGTGA. V lost 5 bases and J lost 1, with 12 bases in between. There are 14 residues in the CDR3. TCRdb re-called the reads through MiXCR, storing one row per CDR3 protein. The profile shows approximately 77,000 distinct CDR3 sequences, less than 25% of them singletons. Notes on this clonotype: Its target is unknown.

The TCR sequence derives from a human donor in good health. Material for sequencing was cultured type 1 regulatory T (Tr1) cells, either the whole culture or a sorted fraction (not recorded which). V is TRBV7-3 and J is TRBJ2-7; TRBD2 is a possible D gene (5 bases). CDR3 in DNA: TGTGCCAGCAGCCTAGGAAGCGGATCCTACGAGCAGTACTTC. This translates into CASSLGSGSYEQYF.